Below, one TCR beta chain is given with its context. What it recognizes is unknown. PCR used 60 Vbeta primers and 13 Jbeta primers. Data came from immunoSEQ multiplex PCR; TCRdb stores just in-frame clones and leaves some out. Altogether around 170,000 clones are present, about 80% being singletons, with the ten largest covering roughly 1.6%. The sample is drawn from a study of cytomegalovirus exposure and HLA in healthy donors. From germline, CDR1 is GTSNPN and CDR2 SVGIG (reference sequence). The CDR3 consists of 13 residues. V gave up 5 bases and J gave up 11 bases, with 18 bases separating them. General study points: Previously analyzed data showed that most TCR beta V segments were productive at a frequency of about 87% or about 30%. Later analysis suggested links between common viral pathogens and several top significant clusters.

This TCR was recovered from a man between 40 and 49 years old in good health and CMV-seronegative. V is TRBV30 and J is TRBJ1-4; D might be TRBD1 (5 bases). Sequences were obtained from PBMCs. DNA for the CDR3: TGTGCCTGGGCGACAGACCCCAATCGGAAACTGTTTTTT. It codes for CAWATDPNRKLFF.